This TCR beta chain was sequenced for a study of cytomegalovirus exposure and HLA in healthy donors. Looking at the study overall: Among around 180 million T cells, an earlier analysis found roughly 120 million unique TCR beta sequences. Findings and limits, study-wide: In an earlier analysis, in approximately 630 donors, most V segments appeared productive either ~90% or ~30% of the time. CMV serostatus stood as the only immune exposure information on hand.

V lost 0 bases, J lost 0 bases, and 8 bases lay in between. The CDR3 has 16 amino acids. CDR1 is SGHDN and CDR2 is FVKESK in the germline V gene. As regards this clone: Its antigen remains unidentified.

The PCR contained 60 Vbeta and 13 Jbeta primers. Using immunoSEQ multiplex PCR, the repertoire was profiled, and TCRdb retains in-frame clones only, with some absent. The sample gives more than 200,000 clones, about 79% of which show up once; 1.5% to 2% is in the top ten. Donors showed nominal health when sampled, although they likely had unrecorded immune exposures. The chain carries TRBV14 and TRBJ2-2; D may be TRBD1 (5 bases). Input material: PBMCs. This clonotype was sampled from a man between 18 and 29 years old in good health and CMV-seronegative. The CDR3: CASSQEAGSNTGELFF. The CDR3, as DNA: TGTGCCAGCAGCCAAGAAGCAGGGTCGAACACCGGGGAGCTGTTTTTT.